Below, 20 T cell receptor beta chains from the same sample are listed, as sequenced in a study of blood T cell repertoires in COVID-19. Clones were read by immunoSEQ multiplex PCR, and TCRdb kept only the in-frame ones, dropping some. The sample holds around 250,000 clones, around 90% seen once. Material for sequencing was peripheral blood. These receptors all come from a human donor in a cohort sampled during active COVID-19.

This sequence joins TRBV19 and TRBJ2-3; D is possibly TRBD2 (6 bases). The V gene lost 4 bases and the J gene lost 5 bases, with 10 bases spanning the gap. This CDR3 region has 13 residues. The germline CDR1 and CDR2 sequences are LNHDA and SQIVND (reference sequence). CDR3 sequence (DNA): TGTGCCAGTAGTACGGGGGTGAGAGATACGCAGTATTTT. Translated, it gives CASSTGVRDTQYF.

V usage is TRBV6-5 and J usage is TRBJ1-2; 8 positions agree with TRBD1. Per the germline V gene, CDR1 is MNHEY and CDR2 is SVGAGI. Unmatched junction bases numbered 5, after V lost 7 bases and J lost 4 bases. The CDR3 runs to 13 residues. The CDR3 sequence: CASTHRGGYGYTF. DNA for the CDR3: TGTGCCAGCACCCACAGGGGGGGCTATGGCTACACCTTC.

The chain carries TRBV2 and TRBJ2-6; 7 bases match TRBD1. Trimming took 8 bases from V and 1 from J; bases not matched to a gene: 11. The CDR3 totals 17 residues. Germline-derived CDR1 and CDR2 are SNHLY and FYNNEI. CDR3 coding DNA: TGTGCCAGCCAAGGGGACAGACTCAATTCTGGGGCCAACGTCCTGACTTTC. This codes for CASQGDRLNSGANVLTF. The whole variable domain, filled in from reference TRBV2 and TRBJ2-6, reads EPEVTQTPSHQVTQMGQEVILRCVPISNHLYFYWYRQILGQKVEFLVSFYNNEISEKSEIFDDQFSVERPDGSNFTLKIRSTKLEDSAMYFCASQGDRLNSGANVLTFGAGSRLTVL.

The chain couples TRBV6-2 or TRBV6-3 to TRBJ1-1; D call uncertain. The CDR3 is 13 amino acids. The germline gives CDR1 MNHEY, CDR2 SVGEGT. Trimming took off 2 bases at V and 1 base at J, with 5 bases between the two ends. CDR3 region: CASSYLRNTEAFF. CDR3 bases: TGTGCCAGCAGTTACCTCCGGAACACTGAAGCTTTCTTT.

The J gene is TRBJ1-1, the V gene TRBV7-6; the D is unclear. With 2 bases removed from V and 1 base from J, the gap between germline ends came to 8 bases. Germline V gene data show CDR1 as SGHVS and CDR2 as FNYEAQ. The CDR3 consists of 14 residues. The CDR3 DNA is TGTGCCAGCAGCTTAAAGGAGAGGAACACTGAAGCTTTCTTT. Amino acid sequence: CASSLKERNTEAFF.

DNA of the CDR3: TGCGCCAGCATGCCAGATGAGCAGTTCTTC. Residues: CASMPDEQFF. V gene TRBV5-1 combines with J gene TRBJ2-1; D is ambiguous. The length of the CDR3 is 10 residues. Germline CDR1 and CDR2: SGHRS and YFSETQ. V dropped 6 bases and J dropped 8 bases, with 6 bases sitting between them.

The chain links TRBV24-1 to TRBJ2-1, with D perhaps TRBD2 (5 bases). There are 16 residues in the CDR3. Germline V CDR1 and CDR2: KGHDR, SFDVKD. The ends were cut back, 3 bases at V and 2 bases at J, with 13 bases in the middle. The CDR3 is CATSDPDSQPYNEQFF. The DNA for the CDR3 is TGTGCCACCAGTGATCCGGACTCGCAACCCTACAATGAGCAGTTCTTC.

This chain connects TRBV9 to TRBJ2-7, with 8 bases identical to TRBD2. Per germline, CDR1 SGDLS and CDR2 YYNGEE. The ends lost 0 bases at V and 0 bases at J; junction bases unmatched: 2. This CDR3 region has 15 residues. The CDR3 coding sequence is TGTGCCAGCAGCGTAGGGGGACTAGGCTCCTACGAGCAGTACTTC. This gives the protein CASSVGGLGSYEQYF.

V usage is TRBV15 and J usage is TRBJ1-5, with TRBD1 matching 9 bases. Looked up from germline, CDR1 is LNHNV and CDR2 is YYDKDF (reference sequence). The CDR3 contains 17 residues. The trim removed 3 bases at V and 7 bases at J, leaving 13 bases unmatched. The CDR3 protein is CATSSEVTTGGGQPQHF. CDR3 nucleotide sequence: TGTGCCACCAGCAGCGAAGTAACGACAGGGGGAGGACAGCCCCAGCATTTT.

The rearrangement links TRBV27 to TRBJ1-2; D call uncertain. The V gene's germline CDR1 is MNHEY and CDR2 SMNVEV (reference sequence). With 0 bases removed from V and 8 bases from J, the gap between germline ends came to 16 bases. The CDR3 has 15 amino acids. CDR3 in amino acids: CASSLSSPLTGGYTF. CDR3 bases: TGTGCCAGCAGTTTATCGTCCCCCCTGACTGGGGGCTACACCTTC.

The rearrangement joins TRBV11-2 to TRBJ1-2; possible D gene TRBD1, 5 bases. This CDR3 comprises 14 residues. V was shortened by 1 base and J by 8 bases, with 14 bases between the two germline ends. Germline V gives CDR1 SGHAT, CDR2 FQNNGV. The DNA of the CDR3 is TGTGCCAGCAGCTTAGGGGGGGACTATTTGGGCTACACCTTC. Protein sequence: CASSLGGDYLGYTF.

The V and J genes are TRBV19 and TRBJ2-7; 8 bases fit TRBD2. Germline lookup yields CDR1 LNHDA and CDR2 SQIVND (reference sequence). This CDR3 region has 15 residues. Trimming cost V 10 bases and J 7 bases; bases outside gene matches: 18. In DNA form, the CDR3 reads TGTGCCACCTCGTGGGGAGCGGGAGCTCCCGGGGAGCAGTACTTC. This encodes CATSWGAGAPGEQYF.

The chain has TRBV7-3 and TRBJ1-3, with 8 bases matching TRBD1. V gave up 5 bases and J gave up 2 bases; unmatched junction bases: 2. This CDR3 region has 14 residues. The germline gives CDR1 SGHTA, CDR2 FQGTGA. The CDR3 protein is CASSLDRAGNTIYF. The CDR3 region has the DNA TGTGCCAGCAGCCTGGACAGGGCTGGAAACACCATATATTTT.

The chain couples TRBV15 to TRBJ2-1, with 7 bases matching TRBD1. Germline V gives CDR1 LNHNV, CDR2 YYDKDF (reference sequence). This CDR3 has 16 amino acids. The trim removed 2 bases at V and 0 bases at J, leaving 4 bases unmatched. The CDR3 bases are TGTGCCACCAGCAGAACGACAGGGAGCTCCTACAATGAGCAGTTCTTC. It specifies CATSRTTGSSYNEQFF.

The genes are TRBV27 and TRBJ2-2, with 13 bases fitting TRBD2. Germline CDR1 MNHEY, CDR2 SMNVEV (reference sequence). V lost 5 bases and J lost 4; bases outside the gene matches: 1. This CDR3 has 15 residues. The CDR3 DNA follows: TGTGCCAGCAGTAGGACTAGCGGGGGCACCGGGGAGCTGTTTTTT. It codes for CASSRTSGGTGELFF.

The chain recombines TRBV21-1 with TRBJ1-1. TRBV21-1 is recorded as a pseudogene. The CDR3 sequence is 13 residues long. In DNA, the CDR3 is TGTGCCAAGGGAGGGGAGGGGTACACTGAAGCTTTCTTT. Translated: CAKGGEGYTEAFF.

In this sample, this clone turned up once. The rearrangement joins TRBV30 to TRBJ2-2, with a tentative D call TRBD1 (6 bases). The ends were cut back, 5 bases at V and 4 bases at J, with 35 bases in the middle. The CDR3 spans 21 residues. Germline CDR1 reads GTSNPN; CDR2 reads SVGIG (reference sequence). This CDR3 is CAWGLTGLGEWSLRRTGELFF. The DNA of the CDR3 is TGTGCCTGGGGGCTCACAGGGTTGGGGGAGTGGAGTTTGAGACGCACCGGGGAGCTGTTTTTT.

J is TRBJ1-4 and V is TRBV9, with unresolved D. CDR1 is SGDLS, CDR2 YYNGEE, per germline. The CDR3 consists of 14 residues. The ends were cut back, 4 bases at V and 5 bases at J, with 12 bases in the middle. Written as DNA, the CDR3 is TGTGCCAGCAGCCCGACACTGAACAATGAAAAACTGTTTTTT. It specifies CASSPTLNNEKLFF.

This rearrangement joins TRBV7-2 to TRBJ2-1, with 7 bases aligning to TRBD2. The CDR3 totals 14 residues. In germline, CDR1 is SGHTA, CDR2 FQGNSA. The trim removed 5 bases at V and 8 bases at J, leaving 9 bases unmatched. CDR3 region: CASSHGGSGDEQFF. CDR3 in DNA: TGTGCCAGCAGCCACGGGGGGTCCGGCGATGAGCAGTTCTTC.

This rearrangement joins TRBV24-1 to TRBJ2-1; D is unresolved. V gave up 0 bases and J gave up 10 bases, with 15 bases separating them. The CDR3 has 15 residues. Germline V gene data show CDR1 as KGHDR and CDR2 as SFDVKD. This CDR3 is CATSDLQNPIGEQFF. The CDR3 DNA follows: TGTGCCACCAGTGATTTGCAGAATCCGATCGGGGAGCAGTTCTTC.